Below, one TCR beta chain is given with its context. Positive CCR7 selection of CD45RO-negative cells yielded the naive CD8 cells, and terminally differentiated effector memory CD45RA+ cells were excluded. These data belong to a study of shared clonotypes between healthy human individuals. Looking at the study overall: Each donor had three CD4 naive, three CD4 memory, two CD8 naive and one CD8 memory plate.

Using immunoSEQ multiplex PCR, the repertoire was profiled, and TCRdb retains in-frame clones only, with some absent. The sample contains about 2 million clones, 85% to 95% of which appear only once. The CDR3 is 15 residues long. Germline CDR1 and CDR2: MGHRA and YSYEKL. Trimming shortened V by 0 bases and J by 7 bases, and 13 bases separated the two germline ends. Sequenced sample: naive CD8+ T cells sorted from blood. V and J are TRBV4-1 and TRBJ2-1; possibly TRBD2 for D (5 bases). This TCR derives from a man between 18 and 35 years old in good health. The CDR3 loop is CASSQDPHSGNEQFF. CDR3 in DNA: TGCGCCAGCAGCCAAGATCCCCACTCGGGGAATGAGCAGTTCTTC.